The rows below give T cell receptor beta chains drawn from one sample of a study of shared clonotypes between healthy human individuals. The protocol was immunoSEQ multiplex PCR, while the TCRdb copy is restricted to in-frame clones and leaves out a portion. The data show 600,000 to 750,000 clones, 72% seen once. The specimen was memory CD4+ T cells sorted from blood. These receptors came from a woman under 40 in good health. CDR3s include the opening cysteine and the closing phenylalanine or tryptophan. Each record gives: clone size, D gene, J gene, V gene, CDR3 protein, CDR3 DNA. D genes are given only for firm matches. Clone size appears in some rows only: once, few, many, or a class for an expanded clone.

clone size: -; D gene: TRBD1; J gene: TRBJ1-1; V gene: TRBV13; CDR3 protein: CASSSGGGQVVVHTEAFF; CDR3 DNA: TGTGCCAGCAGCTCGGGTGGGGGACAGGTGGTCGTCCACACTGAAGCTTTCTTT
clone size: -; D gene: -; J gene: TRBJ2-1; V gene: TRBV28; CDR3 protein: CASRDQISRQFF; CDR3 DNA: TGTGCCAGCAGGGACCAAATCTCGAGGCAGTTCTTC
clone size: -; D gene: -; J gene: TRBJ1-5; V gene: TRBV2; CDR3 protein: CASSRAGDSNQPQHF; CDR3 DNA: TGTGCCAGCAGTCGGGCAGGGGATAGCAATCAGCCCCAGCATTTT
clone size: -; D gene: -; J gene: TRBJ2-3; V gene: TRBV5-1; CDR3 protein: CASSPAPSTDTQYF; CDR3 DNA: TGCGCCAGCAGCCCCGCCCCTAGCACAGATACGCAGTATTTT
clone size: once; D gene: -; J gene: TRBJ1-5; V gene: TRBV15; CDR3 protein: CATSRDFTWSQPQHF; CDR3 DNA: TGTGCCACCAGCAGAGATTTTACGTGGAGTCAGCCCCAGCATTTT
clone size: -; D gene: TRBD2; J gene: TRBJ2-1; V gene: TRBV6-4; CDR3 protein: CASSDSKSSGIHNEQFF; CDR3 DNA: TGTGCCAGCAGTGACTCGAAGTCTAGCGGGATCCACAATGAGCAGTTCTTC
clone size: -; D gene: -; J gene: TRBJ1-5; V gene: TRBV28; CDR3 protein: CASGLGRGNQPQHF; CDR3 DNA: TGTGCCAGCGGTCTCGGGAGAGGCAATCAGCCCCAGCATTTT
clone size: many; D gene: TRBD1; J gene: TRBJ2-7; V gene: TRBV7-2; CDR3 protein: CASSLGGTGSREQYF; CDR3 DNA: TGTGCCAGCAGCTTAGGTGGGACAGGGAGTCGGGAGCAGTACTTC
clone size: -; D gene: TRBD2; J gene: TRBJ2-1; V gene: TRBV4-1; CDR3 protein: CASSQAGTSGYEQFF; CDR3 DNA: TGCGCCAGCAGCCAGGCCGGGACTAGCGGCTATGAGCAGTTCTTC
clone size: -; D gene: TRBD2; J gene: TRBJ2-7; V gene: TRBV5-1; CDR3 protein: CASSLAENERGRDF; CDR3 DNA: TGCGCCAGCAGCTTGGCCGAAAATGAGCGGGGAAGAGACTTC
clone size: -; D gene: TRBD2; J gene: TRBJ2-5; V gene: TRBV28; CDR3 protein: CASSPRGSGRSSETQYF; CDR3 DNA: TGTGCCAGCAGTCCGCGGGGGAGCGGGAGGTCATCCGAGACCCAGTACTTC
clone size: -; D gene: TRBD2; J gene: TRBJ2-1; V gene: TRBV19; CDR3 protein: CASSHSLGLAVSNEQFF; CDR3 DNA: TGTGCCAGTAGTCACTCCCTCGGACTAGCGGTTAGCAATGAGCAGTTCTTC
clone size: few; D gene: -; J gene: TRBJ2-7; V gene: TRBV7-9; CDR3 protein: CASSAFVYRDPYEQYF; CDR3 DNA: TGTGCCAGCTCGGCTTTTGTGTACAGGGACCCCTACGAGCAGTACTTC
clone size: -; D gene: -; J gene: TRBJ2-1; V gene: TRBV10-1; CDR3 protein: CASSETPLPLGYNEQFF; CDR3 DNA: TGCGCCAGCAGTGAGACGCCTCTCCCGCTAGGCTACAATGAGCAGTTCTTC
clone size: -; D gene: TRBD1; J gene: TRBJ2-1; V gene: TRBV5-1; CDR3 protein: CASSLWVGQGNNEQFF; CDR3 DNA: TGCGCCAGCAGCCTTTGGGTCGGACAGGGAAACAATGAGCAGTTCTTC
clone size: -; D gene: TRBD2; J gene: TRBJ2-3; V gene: TRBV4-2; CDR3 protein: CASSQEVGGRTQYF; CDR3 DNA: TGTGCCAGCAGCCAAGAGGTGGGAGGGCGTACGCAGTATTTT
clone size: -; D gene: -; J gene: TRBJ2-5; V gene: TRBV28; CDR3 protein: CASSHPRQTTQETQYF; CDR3 DNA: TGTGCCAGCAGCCACCCTCGACAGACAACCCAAGAGACCCAGTACTTC
clone size: -; D gene: -; J gene: TRBJ2-7; V gene: TRBV30; CDR3 protein: CAWSPPASYEQYF; CDR3 DNA: TGTGCCTGGAGTCCCCCGGCCTCCTACGAGCAGTACTTC
clone size: -; D gene: -; J gene: TRBJ2-1; V gene: TRBV25-1; CDR3 protein: CASSGWGRYYNEQFF; CDR3 DNA: TGTGCCAGCAGTGGATGGGGACGGTACTACAATGAGCAGTTCTTC
clone size: few; D gene: TRBD1; J gene: TRBJ1-3; V gene: TRBV6-1; CDR3 protein: CASSPGGWLDTIYF; CDR3 DNA: TGTGCCAGCAGCCCAGGGGGCTGGTTAGACACCATATATTTT
clone size: few; D gene: TRBD2; J gene: TRBJ2-7; V gene: TRBV6-1; CDR3 protein: CASSPGTSVYEQYF; CDR3 DNA: TGTGCCAGCAGTCCCGGGACTAGCGTGTACGAGCAGTACTTC
clone size: -; D gene: TRBD2; J gene: TRBJ2-7; V gene: TRBV14; CDR3 protein: CASRAAGEGTYEQYF; CDR3 DNA: TGTGCCAGCAGGGCAGCGGGGGAGGGTACCTACGAGCAGTACTTC
clone size: -; D gene: TRBD2; J gene: TRBJ2-1; V gene: TRBV18; CDR3 protein: CASSPGLADNEQFF; CDR3 DNA: TGTGCCAGCTCCCCGGGACTAGCCGACAATGAGCAGTTCTTC
clone size: -; D gene: TRBD2; J gene: TRBJ2-3; V gene: TRBV19; CDR3 protein: CASRPLSGSGGAGTDTQYF; CDR3 DNA: TGTGCCTCACGGCCCCTTAGTGGATCGGGAGGGGCAGGCACAGATACGCAGTATTTT
clone size: once; D gene: -; J gene: TRBJ1-2; V gene: TRBV28; CDR3 protein: CASSLGVLGISNYGYTF; CDR3 DNA: TGTGCCAGCAGTTTAGGGGTGTTGGGGATTTCTAACTATGGCTACACCTTC
clone size: -; D gene: -; J gene: TRBJ1-1; V gene: TRBV7-2; CDR3 protein: CASSGGGRSFF; CDR3 DNA: TGTGCCAGCAGCGGGGGGGGTAGGTCTTTCTTT
clone size: -; D gene: TRBD2; J gene: TRBJ2-7; V gene: TRBV28; CDR3 protein: CASSSTGRWAGEGSYEQYF; CDR3 DNA: TGTGCCAGCAGCAGCACGGGACGGTGGGCGGGAGAGGGGAGCTACGAGCAGTACTTC
clone size: -; D gene: -; J gene: TRBJ2-7; V gene: TRBV11-1; CDR3 protein: CASSLDTGSPYEQYF; CDR3 DNA: TGTGCCAGCAGCTTAGATACAGGGAGCCCCTACGAGCAGTACTTC
clone size: once; D gene: -; J gene: TRBJ1-1; V gene: TRBV28; CDR3 protein: CASSYHTEAFF; CDR3 DNA: TGTGCCAGCAGCTACCACACTGAAGCTTTCTTT
clone size: -; D gene: -; J gene: TRBJ1-1; V gene: TRBV23-1; CDR3 protein: CASSHPTNTEAFF; CDR3 DNA: TGCGCCAGCAGTCACCCGACGAACACTGAAGCTTTCTTT
clone size: -; D gene: TRBD1; J gene: TRBJ1-1; V gene: TRBV6-5; CDR3 protein: CASSSRGPDEAFF; CDR3 DNA: TGTGCCAGCAGTTCCAGGGGGCCAGATGAAGCTTTCTTT